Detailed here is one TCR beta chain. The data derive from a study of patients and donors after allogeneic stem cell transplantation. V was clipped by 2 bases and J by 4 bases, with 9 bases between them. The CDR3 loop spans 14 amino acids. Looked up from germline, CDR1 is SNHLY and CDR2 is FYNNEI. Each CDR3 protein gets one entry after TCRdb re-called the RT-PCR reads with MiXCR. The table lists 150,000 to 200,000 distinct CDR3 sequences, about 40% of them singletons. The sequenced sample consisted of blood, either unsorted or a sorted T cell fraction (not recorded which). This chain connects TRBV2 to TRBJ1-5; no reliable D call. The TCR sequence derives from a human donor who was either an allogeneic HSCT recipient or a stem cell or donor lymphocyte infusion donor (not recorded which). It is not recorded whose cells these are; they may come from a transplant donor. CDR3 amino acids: CASSERRPNQPQHF. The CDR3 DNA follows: TGTGCCAGCAGTGAACGCAGACCTAATCAGCCCCAGCATTTT. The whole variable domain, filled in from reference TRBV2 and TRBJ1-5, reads EPEVTQTPSHQVTQMGQEVILRCVPISNHLYFYWYRQILGQKVEFLVSFYNNEISEKSEIFDDQFSVERPDGSNFTLKIRSTKLEDSAMYFCASSERRPNQPQHFGDGTRLSIL.